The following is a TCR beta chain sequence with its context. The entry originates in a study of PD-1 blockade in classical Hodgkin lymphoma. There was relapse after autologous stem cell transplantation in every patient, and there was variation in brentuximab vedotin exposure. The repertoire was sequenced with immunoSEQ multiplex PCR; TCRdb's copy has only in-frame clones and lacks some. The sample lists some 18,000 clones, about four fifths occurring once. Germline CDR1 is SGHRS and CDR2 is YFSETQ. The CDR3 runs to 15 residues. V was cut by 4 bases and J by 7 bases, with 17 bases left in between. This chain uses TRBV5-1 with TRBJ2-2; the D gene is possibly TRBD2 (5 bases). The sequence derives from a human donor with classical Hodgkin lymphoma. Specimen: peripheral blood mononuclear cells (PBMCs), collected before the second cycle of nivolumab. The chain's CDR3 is CASSPRESVGGELFF. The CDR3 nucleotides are TGCGCCAGCAGCCCTCGGGAAAGCGTGGGCGGGGAGCTGTTTTTT.